This T cell receptor beta chain is drawn from a study of a mutant IDH1 vaccine in newly diagnosed glioma. Concerning this clone itself: Antigen specificity is unknown.

The sample's time point: week 35, safety follow-up. Topical imiquimod was applied with each vaccine dose, which held 300 ug of mutant IDH1 20-mer peptide. V lost 3 bases, J lost 6 bases, and 13 bases lay in between. The CDR3 has 14 amino acids. Germline values: CDR1 MRHNA, CDR2 SNTAGT. Assay used: immunoSEQ multiplex PCR; TCRdb lists only in-frame clones, some missing. Here the sample spans about 65,000 clones, roughly 79% being singletons. This chain connects TRBV6-4 to TRBJ2-3, with D unresolved. The starting material was PBMCs, obtained from a glioma patient whose treatment included an IDH1 peptide vaccine. This TCR derives from a man in his forties with glioma. CDR3 nucleotides: TGTGCCAGCAGTGAGTCCCCGGGCCCTGATACGCAGTATTTT. Its translation is CASSESPGPDTQYF.